This TCR beta chain was sequenced in a study of identical twins. Overall study findings and caveats: Excess sharing by twins proved weaker in beta out-of-frame sequences.

This clonotype was seen more than once but under ten times. Its antigen is not identified. A universal primer site came from template switching; cDNA carried unique molecular identifiers. TCRdb reanalysed the 5' RACE reads using MiXCR and keeps one entry per CDR3 protein. Among approximately 680,000 distinct CDR3 sequences, roughly 7.1% were seen once, and the ten largest hold 1.5% to 2%. Germline assignment: CDR1 LNHNV and CDR2 YYDKDF (reference sequence). This CDR3 has 17 amino acids. The germline V and J ends were trimmed by 2 bases and 4 bases, with 18 bases remaining between them. The sample also formed part of further work on yellow fever vaccine responses in identical twins. That study reports: Twins' vaccine T cell response reportedly seemed partly convergent, partly personalized.

The chain uses TRBV15 and TRBJ2-1; D is tentatively TRBD1 or TRBD2 (7 bases each). This TCR derives from a woman younger than 35 in good health. The sequencing input was PBMCs. CDR3 sequence reads: CATSRPRGLAAYNEQFF. CDR3 DNA: TGTGCCACCAGCAGACCAAGGGGGCTAGCGGCTTACAATGAGCAGTTCTTC.